These 2 T cell receptor beta chains came from one sample sequenced in a study of cytomegalovirus exposure and HLA in healthy donors. 60 Vbeta and 13 Jbeta primers were used in PCR. Clones were read by immunoSEQ multiplex PCR, and TCRdb kept only the in-frame ones, dropping some. The sample holds about 99,000 clones, approximately 66% seen once. The source material was PBMCs. These receptors all stem from a woman aged 45-65 years in good health and CMV-seronegative.

The gene calls are TRBV6-5 and TRBJ2-2, with 7 bases that match TRBD1. The V segment lost 10 bases and the J segment 6 bases; nucleotides outside the gene matches: 11. The CDR3 totals 14 residues. Germline assignment: CDR1 MNHEY and CDR2 SVGAGI. The CDR3 sequence is CATQSQGVAGELFF. The CDR3, as DNA: TGTGCCACCCAGTCCCAGGGGGTCGCCGGGGAGCTGTTTTTT.

The V and J genes are TRBV5-6 and TRBJ1-1, with TRBD1 as a possible D gene (6 bases). Germline assignment: CDR1 SGHDT and CDR2 YYEEEE. Trimming removed 4 bases from V and 4 bases from J, with 20 bases in between. This CDR3 contains 16 residues. The CDR3 is CASSKGWGRTGTEAFF. The CDR3 DNA reads as TGTGCCAGCAGCAAGGGGTGGGGGCGGACTGGCACTGAAGCTTTCTTT. Supplemented by reference TRBV5-6 and TRBJ1-1, the full variable domain reads DAGVTQSPTHLIKTRGQQVTLRCSPKSGHDTVSWYQQALGQGPQFIFQYYEEEERQRGNFPDRFSGHQFPNYSSELNVNALLLGDSALYLCASSKGWGRTGTEAFFGQGTRLTVV.